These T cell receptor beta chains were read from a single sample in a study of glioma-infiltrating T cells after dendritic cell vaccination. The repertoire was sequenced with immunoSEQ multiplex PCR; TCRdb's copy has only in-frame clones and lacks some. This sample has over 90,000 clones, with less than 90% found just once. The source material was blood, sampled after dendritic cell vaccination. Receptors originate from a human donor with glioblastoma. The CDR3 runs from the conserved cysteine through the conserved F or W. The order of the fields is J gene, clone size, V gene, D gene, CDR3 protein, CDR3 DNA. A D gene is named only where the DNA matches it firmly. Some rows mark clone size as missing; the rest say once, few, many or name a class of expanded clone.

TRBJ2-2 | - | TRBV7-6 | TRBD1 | CASSANRGNTGELFF | TGTGCCAGCAGCGCTAACAGGGGGAACACCGGGGAGCTGTTTTTT
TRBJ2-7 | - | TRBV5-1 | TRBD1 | CASSASTGPYEQYF | TGCGCCAGCAGCGCCTCGACAGGGCCCTACGAGCAGTACTTC
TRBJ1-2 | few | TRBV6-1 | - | CASSEVGLGAGEGYTF | TGTGCCAGCAGTGAAGTCGGGCTTGGGGCAGGGGAGGGCTACACCTTC
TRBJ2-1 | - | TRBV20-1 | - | CSASLNEQFF | TGCAGTGCTAGCCTTAATGAGCAGTTCTTC
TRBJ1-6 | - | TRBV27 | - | CASSFGLGSPLHF | TGTGCCAGCAGTTTCGGGTTAGGTTCACCCCTCCACTTT
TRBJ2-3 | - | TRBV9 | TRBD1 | CASSVAPGTGQDTQYF | TGTGCCAGCAGCGTAGCCCCCGGGACAGGGCAAGATACGCAGTATTTT
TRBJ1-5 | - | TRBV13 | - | CASSYNIPRVTPSNQPQHF | TGTGCCAGCAGCTACAACATTCCCAGGGTAACCCCTTCCAATCAGCCCCAGCATTTT
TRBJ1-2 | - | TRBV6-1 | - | CASLQWGSEIYTF | TGTGCCAGCCTCCAGTGGGGCAGCGAGATCTACACCTTC
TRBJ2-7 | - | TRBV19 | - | CASSMKNSLYAYEQYF | TGTGCCAGTAGTATGAAGAACTCTTTATATGCCTACGAGCAGTACTTC
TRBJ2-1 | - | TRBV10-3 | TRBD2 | CAITREGNEQFF | TGTGCCATCACAAGGGAGGGTAATGAGCAGTTCTTC
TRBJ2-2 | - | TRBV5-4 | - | CASSAGTANTGELFF | TGTGCCAGCAGCGCGGGGACAGCGAACACCGGGGAGCTGTTTTTT
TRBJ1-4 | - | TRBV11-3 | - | CASSLVRVGGNEKLFF | TGTGCCAGCAGCTTGGTCCGGGTAGGGGGTAATGAAAAACTGTTTTTT
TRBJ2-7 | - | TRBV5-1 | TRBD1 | CASSPGTGGYYEQYF | TGCGCCAGCAGCCCCGGGACAGGAGGCTACTACGAGCAGTACTTC
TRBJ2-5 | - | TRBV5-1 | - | CASSLGPQETQYF | TGCGCCAGCAGCTTGGGGCCACAAGAGACCCAGTACTTC
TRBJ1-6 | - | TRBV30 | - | CASEQGPLGSPLHF | TGTGCCTCGGAACAGGGACCCTTAGGGTCACCCCTCCACTTT
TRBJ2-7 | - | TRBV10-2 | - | CASSDSQGTYEQYF | TGCGCCAGCAGTGATTCACAGGGTACCTACGAGCAGTACTTC
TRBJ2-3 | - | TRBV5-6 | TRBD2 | CASSLVLAGGDTQYF | TGTGCCAGCAGCTTGGTACTAGCGGGTGGAGATACGCAGTATTTT
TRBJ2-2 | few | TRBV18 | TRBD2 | CASSPGLGAEGELFF | TGTGCCAGCTCACCAGGACTAGGGGCGGAAGGGGAGCTGTTTTTT
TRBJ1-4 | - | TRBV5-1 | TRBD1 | CASSTDRGRERKLFF | TGCGCCAGCAGTACAGACAGGGGGCGTGAGAGGAAACTGTTTTTT
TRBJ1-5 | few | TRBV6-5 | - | CASSPTGHIPEPQHF | TGTGCCAGCAGTCCCACGGGACATATACCGGAGCCCCAGCATTTT
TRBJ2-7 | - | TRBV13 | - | CASSPLSRAAYEQYF | TGTGCCAGCAGCCCGCTTTCCAGGGCGGCCTACGAGCAGTACTTC
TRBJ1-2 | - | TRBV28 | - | CASSLEGDNHGYTF | TGTGCCAGCAGTTTAGAGGGGGACAATCATGGCTACACCTTC
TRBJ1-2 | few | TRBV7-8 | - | CASSFGGDGYTF | TGTGCCAGCAGCTTCGGGGGGGATGGCTACACCTTC
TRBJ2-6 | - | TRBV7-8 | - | CASSLDYPYSGANVLTF | TGTGCCAGCAGCTTAGACTATCCCTACTCTGGGGCCAACGTCCTGACTTTC
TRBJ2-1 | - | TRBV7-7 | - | CASSLSRFNEQFF | TGTGCTAGCAGCTTAAGTAGATTCAATGAGCAGTTCTTC
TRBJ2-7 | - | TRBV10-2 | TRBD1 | CASSESGTGASGDF | TGCGCCAGCAGTGAGTCGGGGACAGGGGCCTCGGGGGACTTC
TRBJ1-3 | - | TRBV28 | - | CASSKTPGNTIYF | TGTGCCAGCAGTAAGACACCCGGAAACACCATATATTTT
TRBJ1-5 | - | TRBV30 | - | CAWSAAAGFQPQHF | TGTGCCTGGAGTGCAGCGGCAGGATTCCAGCCCCAGCATTTT
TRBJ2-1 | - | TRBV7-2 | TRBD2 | CASSPSGRRYNEQFF | TGTGCCAGCAGCCCTAGCGGGAGGAGGTACAATGAGCAGTTCTTC
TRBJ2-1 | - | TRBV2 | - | CASSDVRGEQFF | TGTGCCAGCAGTGATGTCAGAGGCGAGCAGTTCTTC
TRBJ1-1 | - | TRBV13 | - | CASSLGRDTEAFF | TGTGCCAGCAGCTTAGGCCGCGACACTGAAGCTTTCTTT
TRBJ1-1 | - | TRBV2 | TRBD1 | CARRRTGQNTEAFF | TGTGCCAGGCGGCGGACAGGACAGAACACTGAAGCTTTCTTT
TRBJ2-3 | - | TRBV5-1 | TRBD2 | CASAAGGDTDTQYF | TGCGCCAGCGCTGCGGGGGGCGACACAGATACGCAGTATTTT
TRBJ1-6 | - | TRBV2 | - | CASSDIRRNNSPLHF | TGTGCCAGCAGCGATATACGGCGGAATAATTCACCCCTCCACTTT
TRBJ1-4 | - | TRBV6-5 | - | CASSSQGVYTNEKLFF | TGTGCCAGCAGTTCACAGGGAGTATACACTAATGAAAAACTGTTTTTT
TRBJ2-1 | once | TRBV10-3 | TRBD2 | CAISDAGGASNEQFF | TGTGCCATCAGTGACGCGGGGGGCGCATCCAATGAGCAGTTCTTC
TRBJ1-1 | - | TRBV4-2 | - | CASSRALNTEAFF | TGTGCCAGTTCCAGGGCACTGAACACTGAAGCTTTCTTT
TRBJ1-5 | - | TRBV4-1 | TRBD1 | CASSQQGGQPQHF | TGCGCCAGCAGCCAACAGGGGGGCCAGCCCCAGCATTTT
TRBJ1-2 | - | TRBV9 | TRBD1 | CASSVAGTGYYGYTF | TGTGCCAGCAGCGTAGCCGGGACAGGATACTATGGCTACACCTTC
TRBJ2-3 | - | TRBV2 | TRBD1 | CASSLGQGFTDTQYF | TGTGCCAGCAGTCTAGGACAGGGTTTTACAGATACGCAGTATTTT
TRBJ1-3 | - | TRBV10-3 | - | CAISESGIKTGNTIYF | TGTGCCATCAGTGAGTCGGGTATTAAGACAGGAAACACCATATATTTT
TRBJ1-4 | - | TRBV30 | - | CAVDSNPLATNEKLFF | TGTGCCGTCGACAGTAACCCGCTGGCAACTAATGAAAAACTGTTTTTT
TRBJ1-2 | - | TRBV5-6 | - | CASTYHLYRQYSGYTF | TGTGCCAGCACCTATCATCTGTACAGGCAGTACAGTGGCTACACCTTC
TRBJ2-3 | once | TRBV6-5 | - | CASTLGPSTDTQYF | TGTGCCAGCACCCTTGGGCCAAGCACAGATACGCAGTATTTT
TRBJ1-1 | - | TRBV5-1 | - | CASSLIPGSGDTEAFF | TGCGCCAGCAGCTTGATACCCGGATCCGGAGACACTGAAGCTTTCTTT
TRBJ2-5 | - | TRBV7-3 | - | CASSRSSQETQYF | TGTGCCAGCAGCCGTTCCAGCCAAGAGACCCAGTACTTC
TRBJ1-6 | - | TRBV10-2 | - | CASSELGSPLHF | TGCGCCAGCAGTGAGCTGGGCTCACCCCTCCACTTT
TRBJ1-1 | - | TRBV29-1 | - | CSVDGRGSYTEAFF | TGCAGCGTTGATGGCAGGGGTAGTTACACTGAAGCTTTCTTT
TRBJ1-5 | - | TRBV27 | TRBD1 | CASSWDREGNQPQHF | TGTGCCAGCAGTTGGGACAGGGAGGGCAATCAGCCCCAGCATTTT
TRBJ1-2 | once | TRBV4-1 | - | CASSQVVSGNNYGYTF | TGCGCCAGCAGCCAAGTTGTATCAGGGAATAACTATGGCTACACCTTC
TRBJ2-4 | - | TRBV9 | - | CASSPFSGARAKNIQYF | TGTGCCAGCAGCCCCTTTAGCGGTGCCAGAGCCAAAAACATTCAGTACTTC
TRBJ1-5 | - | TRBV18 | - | CASSPSSGHQPQHF | TGTGCCAGCTCACCAAGTTCAGGGCATCAGCCCCAGCATTTT
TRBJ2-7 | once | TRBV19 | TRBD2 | CASSISLAGISYEQYF | TGTGCCAGTAGTATAAGTCTAGCGGGTATCTCCTACGAGCAGTACTTC
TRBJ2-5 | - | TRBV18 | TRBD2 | CASSPPGAGGVGETQYF | TGTGCCAGCTCACCACCGGGGGCGGGGGGGGTGGGAGAGACCCAGTACTTC
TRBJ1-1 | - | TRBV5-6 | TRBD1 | CASSDNRGTEAFF | TGTGCCAGCAGCGATAACAGGGGCACTGAAGCTTTCTTT
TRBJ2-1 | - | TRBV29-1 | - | CSVVKRADPYNEQFF | TGCAGCGTTGTTAAGAGGGCGGACCCCTACAATGAGCAGTTCTTC
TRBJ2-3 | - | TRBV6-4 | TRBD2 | CASSRGLASNTQYF | TGTGCCAGCAGTCGTGGACTAGCATCAAATACGCAGTATTTT
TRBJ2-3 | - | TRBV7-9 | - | CASGQTRGLGPDTQYF | TGTGCCAGCGGCCAGACGAGGGGGTTGGGACCAGATACGCAGTATTTT
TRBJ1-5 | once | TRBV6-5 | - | CASRPQKRGNQPQHF | TGTGCCAGCAGACCACAGAAGAGGGGCAATCAGCCCCAGCATTTT